These 9 T cell receptor beta chains were all obtained from the same sample, sequenced in a study of shared clonotypes between healthy human individuals. Measured with immunoSEQ multiplex PCR; TCRdb has only the in-frame clones, and not every one. Of about 2 million clones in the sample, roughly 95% were seen once. Terminally differentiated effector memory CD45RA+ cells were left out of the naive CD8 fraction, which was CD45RO-negative and positively selected for CCR7. Source material: naive CD8+ T cells sorted from blood. The source is a man younger than 35 in good health.

A remark on this clone: At one boundary the junction diverges from the germline segment, which might be a read error. This sequence joins TRBV6-1 and TRBJ2-2, with D possibly being TRBD2 (6 bases). CDR1 and CDR2 from the germline V gene are MNHNS and SASEGT. The CDR3 contains 14 residues. CDR3 region: CASSEGTGGGELFF. CDR3 coding DNA: TGTGCCAGCAGCGAAGGGACTGGCGGCGGGGAGCTGTTTTTT.

For this clone: Other DNA variants within this sample encode the same CDR3. This chain joins TRBV5-1 and TRBJ2-7, with unresolved D. V was shortened by 2 bases and J by 3 bases, with 9 bases between the two germline ends. In germline, CDR1 is SGHRS, CDR2 YFSETQ. There are 13 residues in the CDR3. Here the CDR3 reads CASSLDGHYEQYF. In nucleotides, the CDR3 is TGCGCCAGCAGCTTAGACGGGCACTACGAGCAGTACTTC. The variable domain in full, completed from reference TRBV5-1 and TRBJ2-7, reads KAGVTQTPRYLIKTRGQQVTLSCSPISGHRSVSWYQQTPGQGLQFLFEYFSETQRNKGNFPGRFSGRQFSNSRSEMNVSTLELGDSALYLCASSLDGHYEQYFGPGTRLTVT.

This chain connects TRBV5-6 to TRBJ2-7; D is unclear. The CDR3 contains 14 residues. Trimming left V 2 bases short and J 2 bases short, with 11 bases between. Germline CDR1 SGHDT, CDR2 YYEEEE. This CDR3 is CASSFSVVAYEQYF. DNA for the CDR3: TGTGCCAGCAGCTTTTCCGTCGTGGCCTACGAGCAGTACTTC.

The chain recombines TRBV10-3 with TRBJ2-3; perhaps TRBD1 as D (6 bases). CDR1 and CDR2 (germline): ENHRY, SYGVKD. The CDR3 is 16 residues long. V lost 5 bases, J lost 2 bases, and 17 bases lay in between. The CDR3 DNA follows: TGTGCCATCAGTCCCGGTACAGGGTACCTCACAGATACGCAGTATTTT. This translates into CAISPGTGYLTDTQYF.

The V gene is TRBV4-2, the J gene TRBJ1-5; D call uncertain. This CDR3 contains 15 residues. Trimming took off 4 bases at V and 4 bases at J, with 14 bases between the two ends. Germline values: CDR1 LGHNA, CDR2 YNFKEQ. The CDR3 is CASSPWSEENQPQHF. CDR3 DNA: TGTGCCAGCAGCCCCTGGTCGGAGGAAAATCAGCCCCAGCATTTT.

The rearrangement uses TRBV7-2 and TRBJ2-3; 9 bases match TRBD1. The V segment lost 1 base and the J segment 3 bases; nucleotides outside the gene matches: 11. Germline CDR1 is SGHTA and CDR2 is FQGNSA. CDR3 length equals 18 residues. In nucleotides, the CDR3 is TGTGCCAGCAGCTTAGACAGCGGACAGGGGAGAGAGACAGATACGCAGTATTTT. It translates to CASSLDSGQGRETDTQYF.

The chain carries TRBV9 and TRBJ2-1; D is unclear. The ends were cut back, 3 bases at V and 7 bases at J, with 8 bases in the middle. The CDR3 is 12 residues long. CDR1 is SGDLS and CDR2 is YYNGEE in the germline V gene. The CDR3, as DNA: TGTGCCAGCAGCGCCAGTGATAATGAGCAGTTCTTC. Translation: CASSASDNEQFF.

A note on this clone: Other DNA sequences of this sample code for an identical CDR3. V and J are TRBV19 and TRBJ1-5, with TRBD1 identical over 7 bases. The CDR3 covers 15 residues. Germline values: CDR1 LNHDA, CDR2 SQIVND (reference sequence). V was pared by 3 bases and J by 0 bases, with 2 bases of the junction left unmatched. CDR3 loop: CASSIDRASNQPQHF. The CDR3 DNA reads TGTGCCAGTAGTATCGACAGGGCTAGCAATCAGCCCCAGCATTTT.

This rearrangement joins TRBV27 to TRBJ2-1; 7 nucleotides match TRBD2. The germline gives CDR1 MNHEY, CDR2 SMNVEV (reference sequence). This CDR3 region has 13 residues. The V segment lost 5 bases and the J segment 8 bases; nucleotides outside the gene matches: 6. CDR3 residues: CASSNSGDHEQFF. The CDR3 DNA sequence: TGTGCCAGCAGTAACAGCGGGGATCATGAGCAGTTCTTC.